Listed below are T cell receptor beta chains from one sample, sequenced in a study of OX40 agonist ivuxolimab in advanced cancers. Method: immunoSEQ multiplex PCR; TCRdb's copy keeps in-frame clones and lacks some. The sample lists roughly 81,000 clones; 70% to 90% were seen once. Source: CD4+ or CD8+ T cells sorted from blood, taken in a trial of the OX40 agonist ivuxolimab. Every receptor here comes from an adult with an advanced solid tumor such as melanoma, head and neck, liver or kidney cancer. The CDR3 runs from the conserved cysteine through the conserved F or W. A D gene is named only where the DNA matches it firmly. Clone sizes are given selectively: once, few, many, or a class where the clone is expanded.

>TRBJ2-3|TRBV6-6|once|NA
TGTGCCAGCAAAGTCGGGTTCTCAGGCACAGATACGCAGTATTTT
CASKVGFSGTDTQYF
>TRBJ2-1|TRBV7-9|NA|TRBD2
TGTGCCAGCAGCTTAGAACCGGGGGGGCCGGACAATGAGCAGTTCTTC
CASSLEPGGPDNEQFF
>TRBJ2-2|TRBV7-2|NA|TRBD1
TGTGCCAGCAGCCCTGACAGGGAAAGGACCGGGGAGCTGTTTTTT
CASSPDRERTGELFF
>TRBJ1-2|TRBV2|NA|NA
TGTGCCAGCAGTGAATGGGTCTATGGCTACACCTTC
CASSEWVYGYTF
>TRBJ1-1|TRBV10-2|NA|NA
TGCGCCAGCAGTGAAAGAAACAGTTTTTCTGAAGCTTTCTTT
CASSERNSFSEAFF
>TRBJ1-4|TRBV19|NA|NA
TGTGCCAGTAGATACGGCGGAGCGAGGGTAGACGAAGAAAAACTGTTTTTT
CASRYGGARVDEEKLFF
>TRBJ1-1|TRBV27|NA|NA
TGTGCCAGCAGTTTACAGGGAAGCACTGAAGCTTTCTTT
CASSLQGSTEAFF
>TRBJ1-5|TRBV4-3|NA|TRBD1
TGCGCCAGCAGCCTGAACAGGGGAGAAGGCAATCAGCCCCAGCATTTT
CASSLNRGEGNQPQHF
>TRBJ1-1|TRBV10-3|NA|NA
TGTGCCATCCTGATTACTGTGAACACTGAAGCTTTCTTT
CAILITVNTEAFF
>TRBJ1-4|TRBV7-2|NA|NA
TGTGCCAGCAGCTTCTCTAATGAAAAACTGTTTTTT
CASSFSNEKLFF
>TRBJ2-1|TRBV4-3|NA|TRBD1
TGCGCCAGCAGCTTGGACAGGGCCTCCTACAATGAGCAGTTCTTC
CASSLDRASYNEQFF
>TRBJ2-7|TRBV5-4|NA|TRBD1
TGTGCCAGCAGCAGCACAGGGGCCCACGAGCAGTACTTC
CASSSTGAHEQYF
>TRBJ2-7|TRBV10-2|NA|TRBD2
TGCGCCAGTTCCCGGACTAGCGGGAGTTACGAGCAGTACTTC
CASSRTSGSYEQYF
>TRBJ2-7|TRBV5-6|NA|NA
TGTGCCAGCAGCTCGGGACGGTCCTACGAGCAGTACTTC
CASSSGRSYEQYF
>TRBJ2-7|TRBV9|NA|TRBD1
TGTGCCAGCAGCCCAACCGCGCCCGGGACAGCCTACGAGCAGTACTTC
CASSPTAPGTAYEQYF
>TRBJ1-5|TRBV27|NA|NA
TGTGCCAGCAGTCCGCGGACGGGTTTTAATCAGCCCCAGCATTTT
CASSPRTGFNQPQHF
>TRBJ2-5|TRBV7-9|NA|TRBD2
TGTGCCAGCAGCCCCGAGGGGCGGGAGGGCCAAGAGACCCAGTACTTC
CASSPEGREGQETQYF
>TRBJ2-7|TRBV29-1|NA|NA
TGCAGCGTTGTGAGGGGACTTGACTACGAGCAGTACTTC
CSVVRGLDYEQYF
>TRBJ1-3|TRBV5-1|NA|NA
TGCGCCAGCAGCTCTTCCGGGGCAGGAAACACCATATATTTT
CASSSSGAGNTIYF
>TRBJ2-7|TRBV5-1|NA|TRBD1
TGCGCCAGCAGCCAGGACAGGAACATCTACGAGCAGTACTTC
CASSQDRNIYEQYF
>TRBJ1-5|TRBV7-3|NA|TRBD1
TGTGCCAGCAGCAAGACAGGGGGCGTCAATCAGCCCCAGCATTTT
CASSKTGGVNQPQHF
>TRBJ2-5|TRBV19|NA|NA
TGTGCCAGTAAAGGAGGGAAAGAGACCCAGTACTTC
CASKGGKETQYF
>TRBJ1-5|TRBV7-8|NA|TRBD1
TGTGCCAGCAGCTTGAGACAGGGAAACAATCAGCCCCAGCATTTT
CASSLRQGNNQPQHF
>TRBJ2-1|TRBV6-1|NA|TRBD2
TGTGCCAGCAGCTTCGAGCGGGAGCACTACAATGAGCAGTTCTTC
CASSFEREHYNEQFF
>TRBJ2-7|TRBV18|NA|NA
TGTGCCAGCTCGCGGGGACAGTCCTACGAGCAGTACTTC
CASSRGQSYEQYF
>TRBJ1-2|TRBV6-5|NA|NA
TGTGCCAGCAGTTACGGGGTTGGGACTAACTATGGCTACACCTTC
CASSYGVGTNYGYTF
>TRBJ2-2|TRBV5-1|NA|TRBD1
TGCGCCAGCAGCCTGACAGGGGTCGGGGAGCTGTTTTTT
CASSLTGVGELFF
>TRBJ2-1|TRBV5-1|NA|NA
TGCGCCAGCAGCTTGGGGTCCCCGGGGCGCGCCTACAATGAGCAGTTCTTC
CASSLGSPGRAYNEQFF
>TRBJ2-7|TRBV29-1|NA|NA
TGCAGCGTTGACTCTGGCCGTGGGCAGTACTTC
CSVDSGRGQYF
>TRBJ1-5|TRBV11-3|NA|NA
TGTGCCAGCAGCTATCAGGGGAAGGGTCCACAGCCCCAGCATTTT
CASSYQGKGPQPQHF
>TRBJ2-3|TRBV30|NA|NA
TGTGCCTGGAGTGTAACTGGGGTGCTCACAGATACGCAGTATTTT
CAWSVTGVLTDTQYF
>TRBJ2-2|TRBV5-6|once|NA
TGTGCCAGCAGTTATGACAGGACCCTCGGCGGGGAGCTGTTTTTT
CASSYDRTLGGELFF
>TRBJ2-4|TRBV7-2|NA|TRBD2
TGTGCCAGCAGCTTAGGGCAGGGAGGGTTGAAAAACATTCAGTACTTC
CASSLGQGGLKNIQYF
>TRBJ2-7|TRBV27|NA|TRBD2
TGTGCCAGCAGTACCGGGGGGACCCAAGGGGAGCAGTACTTC
CASSTGGTQGEQYF
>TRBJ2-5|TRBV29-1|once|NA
TGCAGATCAAGTCAGGGAAGGGAGTCCCAGTACTTC
CRSSQGRESQYF
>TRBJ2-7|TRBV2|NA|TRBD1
TGTGCCAGCAGAGACAGGGCATACGAGCAGTACTTC
CASRDRAYEQYF